The table lists the clone carrying this T cell receptor beta chain with a few counts. This sample stems from a study of response to subunit inactivated influenza vaccine. TCRdb analysed the RT-PCR reads with MiXCR anew, one entry per CDR3 protein. The sample includes about 500,000 distinct CDR3 sequences, approximately 17% of them seen just once. V lost 4 bases and J 7 bases, leaving 8 bases between the germline ends. Germline lookup yields CDR1 MNHEY and CDR2 SMNVEV (reference sequence). CDR3 length: 13 residues. This receptor was taken from a man aged 50 to 69 who received an inactivated influenza vaccine. The sample in question was CD4+ T cells sorted from PBMCs, obtained less than 30 months after vaccination. The rearrangement uses TRBV27 and TRBJ1-6; no reliable D call. CDR3 sequence reads: CASSWYANSPLHF. The CDR3 coding sequence is TGTGCCAGCAGTTGGTACGCAAATTCACCCCTCCACTTT.